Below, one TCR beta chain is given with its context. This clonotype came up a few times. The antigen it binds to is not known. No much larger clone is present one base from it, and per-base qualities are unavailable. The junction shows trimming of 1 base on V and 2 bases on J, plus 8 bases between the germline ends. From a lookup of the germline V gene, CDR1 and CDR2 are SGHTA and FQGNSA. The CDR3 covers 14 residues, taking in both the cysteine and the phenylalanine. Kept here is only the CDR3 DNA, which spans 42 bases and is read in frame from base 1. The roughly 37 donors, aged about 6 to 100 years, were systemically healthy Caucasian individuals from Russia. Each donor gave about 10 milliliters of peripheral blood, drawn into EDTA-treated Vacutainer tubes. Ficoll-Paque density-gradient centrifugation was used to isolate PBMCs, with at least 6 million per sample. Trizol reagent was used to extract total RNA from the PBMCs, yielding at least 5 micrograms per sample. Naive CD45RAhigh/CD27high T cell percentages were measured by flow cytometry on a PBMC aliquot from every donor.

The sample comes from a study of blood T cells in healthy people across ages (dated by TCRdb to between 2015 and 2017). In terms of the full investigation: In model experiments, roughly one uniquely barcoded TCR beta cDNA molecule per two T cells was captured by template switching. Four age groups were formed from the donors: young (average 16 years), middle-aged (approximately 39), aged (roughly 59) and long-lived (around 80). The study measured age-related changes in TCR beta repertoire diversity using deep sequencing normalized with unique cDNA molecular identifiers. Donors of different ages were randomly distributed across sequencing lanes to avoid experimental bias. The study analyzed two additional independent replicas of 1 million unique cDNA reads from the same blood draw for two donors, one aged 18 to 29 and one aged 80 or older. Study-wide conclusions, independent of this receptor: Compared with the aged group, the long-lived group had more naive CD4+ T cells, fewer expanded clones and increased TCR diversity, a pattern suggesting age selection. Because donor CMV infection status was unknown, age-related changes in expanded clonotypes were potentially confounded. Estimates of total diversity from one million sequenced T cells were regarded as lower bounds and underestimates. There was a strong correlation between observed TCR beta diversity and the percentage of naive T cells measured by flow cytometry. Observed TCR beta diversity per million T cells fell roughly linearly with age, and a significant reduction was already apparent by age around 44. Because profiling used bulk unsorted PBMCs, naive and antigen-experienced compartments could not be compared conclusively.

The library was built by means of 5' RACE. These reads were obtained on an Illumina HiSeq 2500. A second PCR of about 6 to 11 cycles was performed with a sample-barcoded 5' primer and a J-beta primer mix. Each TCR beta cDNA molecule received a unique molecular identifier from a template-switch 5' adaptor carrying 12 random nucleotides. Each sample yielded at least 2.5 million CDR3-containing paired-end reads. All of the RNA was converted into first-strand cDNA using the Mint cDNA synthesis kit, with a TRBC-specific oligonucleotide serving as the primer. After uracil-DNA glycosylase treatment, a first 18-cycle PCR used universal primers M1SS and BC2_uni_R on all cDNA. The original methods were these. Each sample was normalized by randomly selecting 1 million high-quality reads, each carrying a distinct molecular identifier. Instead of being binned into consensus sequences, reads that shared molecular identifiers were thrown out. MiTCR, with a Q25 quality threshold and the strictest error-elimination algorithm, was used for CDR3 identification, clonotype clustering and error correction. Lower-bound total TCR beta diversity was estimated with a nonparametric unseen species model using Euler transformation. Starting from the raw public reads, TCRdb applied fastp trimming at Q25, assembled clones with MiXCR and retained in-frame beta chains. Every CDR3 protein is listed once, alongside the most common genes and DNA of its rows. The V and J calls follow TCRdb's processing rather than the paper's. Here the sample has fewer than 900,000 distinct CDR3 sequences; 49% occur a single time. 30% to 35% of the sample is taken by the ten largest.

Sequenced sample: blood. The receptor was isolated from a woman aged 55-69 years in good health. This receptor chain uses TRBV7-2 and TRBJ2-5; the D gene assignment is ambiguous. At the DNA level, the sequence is TGTGCCAGCAGCTTAGGCGGCTTTCAAGAGACCCAGTACTTC. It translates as CASSLGGFQETQYF.